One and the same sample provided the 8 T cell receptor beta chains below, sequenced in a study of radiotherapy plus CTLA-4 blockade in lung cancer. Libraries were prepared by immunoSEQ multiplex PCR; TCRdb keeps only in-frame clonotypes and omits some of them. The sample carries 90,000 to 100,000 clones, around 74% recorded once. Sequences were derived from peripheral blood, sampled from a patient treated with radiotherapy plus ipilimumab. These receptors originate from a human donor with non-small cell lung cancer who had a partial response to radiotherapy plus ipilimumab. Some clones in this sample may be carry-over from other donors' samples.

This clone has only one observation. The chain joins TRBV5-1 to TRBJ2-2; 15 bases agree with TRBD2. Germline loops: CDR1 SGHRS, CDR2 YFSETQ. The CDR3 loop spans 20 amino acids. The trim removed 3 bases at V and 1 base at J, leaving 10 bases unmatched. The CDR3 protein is CASSSPRGLAGGWNTGELFF. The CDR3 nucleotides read TGCGCCAGCAGCTCCCCCCGGGGACTAGCGGGGGGATGGAACACCGGGGAGCTGTTTTTT.

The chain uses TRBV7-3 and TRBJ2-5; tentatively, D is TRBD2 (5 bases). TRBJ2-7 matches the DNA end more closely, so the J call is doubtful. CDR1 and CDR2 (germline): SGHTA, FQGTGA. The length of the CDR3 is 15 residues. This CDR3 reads CASSLEGLGNYEQYF. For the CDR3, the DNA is TGTGCCAGCAGCTTAGAGGGCCTTGGGAACTACGAGCAGTACTTC.

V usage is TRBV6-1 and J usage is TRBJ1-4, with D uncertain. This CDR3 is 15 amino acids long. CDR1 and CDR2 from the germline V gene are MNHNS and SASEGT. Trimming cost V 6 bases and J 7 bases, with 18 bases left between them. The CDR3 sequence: CASRDPAELGEKLFF. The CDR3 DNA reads TGTGCCAGCAGGGATCCTGCGGAATTAGGTGAAAAACTGTTTTTT.

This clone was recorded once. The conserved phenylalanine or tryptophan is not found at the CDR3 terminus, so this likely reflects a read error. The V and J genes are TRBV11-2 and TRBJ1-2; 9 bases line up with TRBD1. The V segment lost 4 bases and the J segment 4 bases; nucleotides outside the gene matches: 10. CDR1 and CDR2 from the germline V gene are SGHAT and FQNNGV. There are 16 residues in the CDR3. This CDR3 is CASSSITGGDTYGYTL. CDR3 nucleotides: TGTGCCAGCAGCTCGATCACAGGGGGCGACACCTATGGCTACACCCTC.

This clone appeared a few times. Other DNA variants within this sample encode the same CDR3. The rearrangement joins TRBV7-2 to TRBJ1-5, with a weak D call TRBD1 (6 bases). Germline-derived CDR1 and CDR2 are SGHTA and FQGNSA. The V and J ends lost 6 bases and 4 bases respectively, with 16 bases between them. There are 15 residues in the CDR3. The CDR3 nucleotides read TGTGCCAGCAGTTCTACAGGGACGGGGAATCAGCCCCAGCATTTT. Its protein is CASSSTGTGNQPQHF.

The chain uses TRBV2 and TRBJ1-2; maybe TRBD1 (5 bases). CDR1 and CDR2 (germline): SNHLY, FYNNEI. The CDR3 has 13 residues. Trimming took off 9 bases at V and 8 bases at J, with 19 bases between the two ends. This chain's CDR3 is CASTPGRKEGYTF. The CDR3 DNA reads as TGTGCCAGTACACCAGGGCGGAAGGAAGGCTACACCTTC.

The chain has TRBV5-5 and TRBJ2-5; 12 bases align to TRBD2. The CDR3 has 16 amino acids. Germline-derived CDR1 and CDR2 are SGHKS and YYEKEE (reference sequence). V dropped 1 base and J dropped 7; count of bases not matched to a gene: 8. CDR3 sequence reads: CASSLRSSGGASTQYF. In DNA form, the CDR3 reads TGTGCCAGCAGCTTGAGGTCTAGCGGGGGGGCCTCGACCCAGTACTTC.

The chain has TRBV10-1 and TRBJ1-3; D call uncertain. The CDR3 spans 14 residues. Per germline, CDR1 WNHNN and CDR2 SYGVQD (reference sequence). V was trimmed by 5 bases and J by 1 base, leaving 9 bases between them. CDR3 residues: CASSRTGSGNTIYF. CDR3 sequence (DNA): TGCGCCAGCAGTAGGACGGGATCTGGAAACACCATATATTTT.